This is a list of T cell receptor beta chains from one sample in a study of high-grade serous ovarian cancer treatment subgroups. Using immunoSEQ multiplex PCR, the repertoire was profiled, and TCRdb retains in-frame clones only, with some absent. The repertoire holds approximately 6,000 clones, with about 80% as singletons. Sequenced material: tumor tissue. These receptor sequences come from a human donor with high-grade serous ovarian cancer. CDR3s include the opening cysteine and the closing phenylalanine or tryptophan. A D gene is named only where the DNA matches it firmly. Clone size is shown for a subset of rows, as once, few, many or a class of expanded clone.

clone size: -; V gene: TRBV6-1; D gene: TRBD2; J gene: TRBJ2-7; CDR3 protein: CASTLAGGVYEQYF; CDR3 DNA: TGTGCCAGCACACTAGCGGGAGGGGTATACGAGCAGTACTTC
clone size: -; V gene: TRBV6-6; D gene: TRBD1; J gene: TRBJ1-2; CDR3 protein: CASLKGQGIYGYTF; CDR3 DNA: TGTGCCAGCCTGAAGGGACAGGGCATCTATGGCTACACCTTC
clone size: -; V gene: TRBV19; D gene: -; J gene: TRBJ1-5; CDR3 protein: CASSISGLLPQHF; CDR3 DNA: TGTGCCAGTAGTATCTCCGGCCTCTTGCCCCAGCATTTT
clone size: -; V gene: TRBV13; D gene: -; J gene: TRBJ2-5; CDR3 protein: CASSLGVGFQETQYF; CDR3 DNA: TGTGCCAGCAGCTTAGGCGTCGGCTTCCAAGAGACCCAGTACTTC
clone size: -; V gene: TRBV19; D gene: -; J gene: TRBJ1-2; CDR3 protein: CASTWEPIRGGYTF; CDR3 DNA: TGTGCCAGTACCTGGGAACCCATACGTGGTGGCTACACCTTC
clone size: -; V gene: TRBV30; D gene: TRBD1; J gene: TRBJ2-5; CDR3 protein: CAWSRTGGGQETQYF; CDR3 DNA: TGTGCCTGGAGTCGGACAGGGGGCGGCCAAGAGACCCAGTACTTC
clone size: large; V gene: TRBV4-3; D gene: TRBD2; J gene: TRBJ2-1; CDR3 protein: CASSQAPQTSAVGNEQFF; CDR3 DNA: TGCGCCAGCAGCCAAGCACCACAAACTAGCGCAGTAGGGAATGAGCAGTTCTTC
clone size: -; V gene: TRBV27; D gene: -; J gene: TRBJ1-3; CDR3 protein: CASRPGVPGNTIYF; CDR3 DNA: TGTGCCAGCAGACCAGGGGTTCCTGGAAACACCATATATTTT
clone size: few; V gene: TRBV6-5; D gene: -; J gene: TRBJ2-1; CDR3 protein: CASSYSYGYEQFF; CDR3 DNA: TGTGCCAGCAGTTACTCGTATGGCTATGAGCAGTTCTTC
clone size: once; V gene: TRBV19; D gene: TRBD1; J gene: TRBJ2-1; CDR3 protein: CATAPGGAWNEQFF; CDR3 DNA: TGTGCCACTGCACCAGGGGGCGCGTGGAATGAGCAGTTCTTC
clone size: once; V gene: TRBV5-1; D gene: TRBD2; J gene: TRBJ2-3; CDR3 protein: CASSGSGIITDTQYF; CDR3 DNA: TGCGCCAGCAGCGGTAGCGGGATAATTACAGATACGCAGTATTTT
clone size: -; V gene: TRBV27; D gene: -; J gene: TRBJ2-2; CDR3 protein: CASRNGENTGELFF; CDR3 DNA: TGTGCCAGCAGAAACGGAGAGAACACCGGGGAGCTGTTTTTT
clone size: few; V gene: TRBV5-1; D gene: -; J gene: TRBJ1-1; CDR3 protein: CASSSAGKGTEAFF; CDR3 DNA: TGCGCCAGCAGCTCCGCCGGGAAGGGCACTGAAGCTTTCTTT
clone size: -; V gene: TRBV19; D gene: -; J gene: TRBJ1-1; CDR3 protein: CASSQGPTEAFF; CDR3 DNA: TGTGCCAGTAGTCAGGGGCCCACTGAAGCTTTCTTT
clone size: -; V gene: TRBV5-6; D gene: TRBD1; J gene: TRBJ1-2; CDR3 protein: CASSVPGQGAINYGYTF; CDR3 DNA: TGTGCCAGCAGCGTACCGGGACAGGGGGCCATTAACTATGGCTACACCTTC
clone size: -; V gene: TRBV19; D gene: -; J gene: TRBJ1-4; CDR3 protein: CASSGPAASVEKLFF; CDR3 DNA: TGTGCCAGTAGTGGGCCCGCAGCGTCAGTTGAAAAACTGTTTTTT
clone size: -; V gene: TRBV6-5; D gene: TRBD2; J gene: TRBJ2-1; CDR3 protein: CASSYSAGEIYNEQFF; CDR3 DNA: TGTGCCAGCAGTTACTCGGCGGGGGAAATCTACAATGAGCAGTTCTTC
clone size: -; V gene: TRBV7-2; D gene: -; J gene: TRBJ1-2; CDR3 protein: CASSFHDAVYGYTF; CDR3 DNA: TGTGCCAGCAGCTTCCATGACGCCGTCTATGGCTACACCTTC
clone size: -; V gene: TRBV7-8; D gene: -; J gene: TRBJ2-3; CDR3 protein: CASRLQGTEGDTQYF; CDR3 DNA: TGTGCCAGCAGGTTACAGGGAACCGAGGGAGATACGCAGTATTTT
clone size: -; V gene: TRBV6-5; D gene: -; J gene: TRBJ1-3; CDR3 protein: CASSYSRGNTIYF; CDR3 DNA: TGTGCCAGCAGTTACTCTCGAGGAAACACCATATATTTT
clone size: -; V gene: TRBV30; D gene: -; J gene: TRBJ2-5; CDR3 protein: CAWSRPYGETQYF; CDR3 DNA: TGTGCCTGGAGTCGCCCTTATGGGGAGACCCAGTACTTC
clone size: -; V gene: TRBV11-3; D gene: -; J gene: TRBJ2-1; CDR3 protein: CASSRLGKRVYNEQFF; CDR3 DNA: TGTGCCAGCAGCCGCCTGGGGAAGCGGGTCTACAATGAGCAGTTCTTC
clone size: -; V gene: TRBV4-3; D gene: -; J gene: TRBJ2-3; CDR3 protein: CASSQGRANPGSDTQYF; CDR3 DNA: TGCGCCAGCAGCCAAGGAAGAGCGAATCCTGGGTCAGATACGCAGTATTTT
clone size: -; V gene: TRBV30; D gene: -; J gene: TRBJ2-1; CDR3 protein: CAWGGRLENYNEQFF; CDR3 DNA: TGTGCCTGGGGTGGGAGGCTAGAGAACTACAATGAGCAGTTCTTC
clone size: -; V gene: TRBV30; D gene: TRBD2; J gene: TRBJ2-4; CDR3 protein: CAWSVRGEAKNIQYF; CDR3 DNA: TGTGCCTGGAGTGTACGGGGGGAAGCCAAAAACATTCAGTACTTC
clone size: -; V gene: TRBV5-1; D gene: TRBD2; J gene: TRBJ2-1; CDR3 protein: CASSLDSGTYNEQFF; CDR3 DNA: TGCGCCAGCAGCTTGGATAGCGGGACCTACAATGAGCAGTTCTTC
clone size: -; V gene: TRBV4-3; D gene: TRBD1; J gene: TRBJ1-1; CDR3 protein: CASSQGGGTVNTEAFF; CDR3 DNA: TGCGCCAGCAGCCAAGGGGGTGGGACAGTGAACACTGAAGCTTTCTTT
clone size: few; V gene: TRBV6-5; D gene: -; J gene: TRBJ1-1; CDR3 protein: CASSAIQEMNTEAFF; CDR3 DNA: TGTGCCAGCAGTGCGATACAGGAAATGAACACTGAAGCTTTCTTT
clone size: -; V gene: TRBV5-3; D gene: -; J gene: TRBJ1-2; CDR3 protein: CARSLGRGYGYTF; CDR3 DNA: TGTGCCAGAAGCTTGGGCAGGGGATATGGCTACACCTTC
clone size: once; V gene: TRBV5-6; D gene: -; J gene: TRBJ2-1; CDR3 protein: CASSLRNEQFF; CDR3 DNA: TGTGCCAGCAGCCTACGTAATGAGCAGTTCTTC
clone size: -; V gene: TRBV28; D gene: -; J gene: TRBJ1-1; CDR3 protein: CASSLKATEAFF; CDR3 DNA: TGTGCCAGCAGTTTAAAGGCCACTGAAGCTTTCTTT
clone size: -; V gene: TRBV13; D gene: -; J gene: TRBJ1-5; CDR3 protein: CASSEGNSNQPQHF; CDR3 DNA: TGTGCCAGCTCGGAGGGAAATAGCAATCAGCCCCAGCATTTT
clone size: -; V gene: TRBV2; D gene: -; J gene: TRBJ2-5; CDR3 protein: CASSQAAGSWETQYF; CDR3 DNA: TGTGCCAGCAGTCAGGCTGCAGGGAGTTGGGAGACCCAGTACTTC
clone size: -; V gene: TRBV2; D gene: -; J gene: TRBJ1-2; CDR3 protein: CASRLDTQEAGGYTF; CDR3 DNA: TGTGCCAGCAGGCTTGATACTCAGGAGGCGGGGGGCTACACCTTC
clone size: -; V gene: TRBV6-5; D gene: -; J gene: TRBJ1-6; CDR3 protein: CASSYGSSYNSPLHF; CDR3 DNA: TGTGCCAGCAGTTACGGCAGCTCCTATAATTCACCCCTCCACTTT
clone size: -; V gene: TRBV2; D gene: -; J gene: TRBJ1-1; CDR3 protein: CASSTKRLGTEAFF; CDR3 DNA: TGTGCCAGCAGTACCAAGCGGTTGGGCACTGAAGCTTTCTTT
clone size: -; V gene: TRBV6-4; D gene: -; J gene: TRBJ2-2; CDR3 protein: CASSSDTNTGELFF; CDR3 DNA: TGTGCCAGCAGTTCCGACACGAACACCGGGGAGCTGTTTTTT
clone size: -; V gene: TRBV28; D gene: -; J gene: TRBJ1-5; CDR3 protein: CASSPGHFGSNQPQHF; CDR3 DNA: TGTGCCAGCAGTCCGGGACACTTCGGCAGCAATCAGCCCCAGCATTTT
clone size: -; V gene: TRBV7-8; D gene: TRBD1; J gene: TRBJ2-1; CDR3 protein: CASSSSKGQNSYNEQFF; CDR3 DNA: TGTGCCAGCAGCTCGTCGAAGGGACAGAATTCCTACAATGAGCAGTTCTTC
clone size: -; V gene: TRBV5-1; D gene: -; J gene: TRBJ2-2; CDR3 protein: CASSSQTAGTGELFF; CDR3 DNA: TGCGCCAGCAGCTCTCAGACAGCGGGCACCGGGGAGCTGTTTTTT
clone size: few; V gene: TRBV6-5; D gene: -; J gene: TRBJ2-1; CDR3 protein: CASSSETGNEQFF; CDR3 DNA: TGTGCCAGCAGTTCAGAAACTGGCAATGAGCAGTTCTTC
clone size: few; V gene: TRBV2; D gene: -; J gene: TRBJ1-5; CDR3 protein: CASRDIGNQPQHF; CDR3 DNA: TGTGCCAGCAGGGACATAGGCAATCAGCCCCAGCATTTT